This T cell receptor (beta chain) was recovered during a study of identical twins. Trimming cost V 3 bases and J 6 bases, with 18 bases left between them. From germline, CDR1 is MGHRA and CDR2 YSYEKL. There are 16 residues in the CDR3. TCRdb fed the 5' RACE reads into MiXCR, producing one record per CDR3 protein. The data hold 1.5 million to 2 million distinct CDR3 sequences, with around 29% observed a single time. This chain links TRBV4-1 with TRBJ2-1, with D possibly matching TRBD2 (7 bases). This clonotype originated in a newborn girl in good health. Material: cord blood. The CDR3 loop reads CASSHPTGGLSNEQFF. The CDR3 DNA reads as TGCGCCAGCAGCCATCCGACGGGGGGCCTGAGCAATGAGCAGTTCTTC.